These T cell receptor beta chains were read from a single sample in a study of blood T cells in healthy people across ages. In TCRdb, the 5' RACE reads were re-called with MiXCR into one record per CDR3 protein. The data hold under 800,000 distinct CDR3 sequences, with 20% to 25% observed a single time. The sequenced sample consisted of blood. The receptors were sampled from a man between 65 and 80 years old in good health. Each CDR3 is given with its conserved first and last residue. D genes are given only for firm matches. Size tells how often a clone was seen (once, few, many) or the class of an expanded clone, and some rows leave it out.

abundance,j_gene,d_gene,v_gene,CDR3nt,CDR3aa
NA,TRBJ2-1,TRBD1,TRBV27,TGTGCCAGCAGTTTATTGGGACAGGGGGCATACAATGAGCAGTTCTTC,CASSLLGQGAYNEQFF
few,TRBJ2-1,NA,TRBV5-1,TGCGCCAGCAGCTTGGATTGGCAGTCAAATGAGCAGTTCTTC,CASSLDWQSNEQFF
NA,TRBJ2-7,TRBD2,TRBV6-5,TGTGCCAGCAGTTACCCGGGACTAGCGGTGGAGCAGTACTTC,CASSYPGLAVEQYF
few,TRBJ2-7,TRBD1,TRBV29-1,TGCAGCGCCCAAAGGGACAGCTACGAGCAGTACTTC,CSAQRDSYEQYF
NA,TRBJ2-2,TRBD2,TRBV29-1,TGCGCCGGCGGGAGTAAGAACACCGGGGAGCTGTTTTTT,CAGGSKNTGELFF
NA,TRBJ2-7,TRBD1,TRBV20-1,TGCAGTGCTAGATCAACAGGGGCCTACGAGCAGTACTTC,CSARSTGAYEQYF
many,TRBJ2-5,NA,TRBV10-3,TGTGCCACCGGCCCTGTTGAGACCCAGTACTTC,CATGPVETQYF
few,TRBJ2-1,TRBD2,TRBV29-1,TGCAGCGGCCGCGGGGGAACCTACAATGAGCAGTTCTTC,CSGRGGTYNEQFF
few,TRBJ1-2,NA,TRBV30,TGTGCCTGGAGGCCCGTTGGAGGGCGGTATGACTACACCTTC,CAWRPVGGRYDYTF
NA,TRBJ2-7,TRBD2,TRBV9,TGTGCCAGCAGCCCTAAGGGAGGACTAGCGGGAACCTACGAGCAGTACTTC,CASSPKGGLAGTYEQYF
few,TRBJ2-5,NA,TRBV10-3,TGTGCCATCAGATCGGACAGAACTCAAGAGACCCAGTACTTC,CAIRSDRTQETQYF
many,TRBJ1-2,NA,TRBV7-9,TGTGCCAGCAGCACAAACGGCGGAAGGGGAGAGTGGAACTATGGCTACACCTTC,CASSTNGGRGEWNYGYTF
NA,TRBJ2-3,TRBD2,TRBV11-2,TGTACCAGCAGCTTAGGCGGGAGTGGAGATACGCAGTATTTT,CTSSLGGSGDTQYF
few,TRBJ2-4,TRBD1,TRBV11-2,TGTGCCAGCAGCTCACGAAACAGGGGCCCATCGGCCAAAAACATTCAGTACTTC,CASSSRNRGPSAKNIQYF
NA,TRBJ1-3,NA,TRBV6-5,TGTGCCAGCAGGGCCACAGGGTTGTCTGGAAACACCATATATTTT,CASRATGLSGNTIYF
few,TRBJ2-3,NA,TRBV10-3,TGTGCCATCGGGGCTAGGGTCACAGATACGCAGTATTTT,CAIGARVTDTQYF
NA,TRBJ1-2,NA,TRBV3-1,TGTGCCAGCAGCCAAGATCTTCACGGCCGAGGAACCCCCTATGGCTACACCTTC,CASSQDLHGRGTPYGYTF
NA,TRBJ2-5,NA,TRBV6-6,TGTGCCAGCAGTAATCGGGAGACCCAGTACTTC,CASSNRETQYF
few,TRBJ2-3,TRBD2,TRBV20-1,TGCAGTGCTAGCGGAGCGGCTAGCGGGAGTATTGGAGATACGCAGTATTTT,CSASGAASGSIGDTQYF
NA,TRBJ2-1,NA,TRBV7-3,TGTGCCAGCAGGTTGAGTGGAGGGGTTGATGAGCAGTTCTTC,CASRLSGGVDEQFF
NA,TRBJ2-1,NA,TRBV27,TGTGCCAGCAGTTTAGGGGGATCGCGGGGAAGCTCCTACAATGAGCAGTTCTTC,CASSLGGSRGSSYNEQFF
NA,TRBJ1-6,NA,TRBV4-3,TGCGCCAGCAGCCAGGGACGGAATAATTCACCCCTCCACTTT,CASSQGRNNSPLHF
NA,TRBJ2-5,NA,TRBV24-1,TGTGCCACCAGTGGGAGTGGAAAGGGGTGGGAGACCCAGTACTTC,CATSGSGKGWETQYF
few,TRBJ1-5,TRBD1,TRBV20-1,TGCAGTGCTAGCCCGGGGACAGGGGTTGATCAGCCCCAGCATTTT,CSASPGTGVDQPQHF
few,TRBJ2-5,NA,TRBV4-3,TGCGCCAGCAGCGCATCATGGGGGCGTGAGACCCAGTACTTC,CASSASWGRETQYF
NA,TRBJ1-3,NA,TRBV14,TGTGCCAGCAGCAAGGGGAACTCTGGAAACACCATATATTTT,CASSKGNSGNTIYF
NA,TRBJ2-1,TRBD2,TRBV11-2,TGTGCCAGCAGCTTAATGCTAGCGGGAAGGTCCTACAATGAGCAGTTCTTC,CASSLMLAGRSYNEQFF
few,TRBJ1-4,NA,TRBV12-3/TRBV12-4,TGTGCCAGCAGTTTAAGTATCAGGTCGGCAACTAATGAAAAACTGTTTTTT,CASSLSIRSATNEKLFF
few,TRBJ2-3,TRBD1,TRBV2,TGTGCCAGCAGCGTAGCCAGGGGGCTTAGTACAGATACGCAGTATTTT,CASSVARGLSTDTQYF